A selection of T cell receptor beta chains follows, all from one sample in a study of CD8 T cells in ankylosing spondylitis. TCRdb redid the calling of the 5' RACE reads with MiXCR, one entry per CDR3 protein. The sample contains about 440,000 distinct CDR3 sequences, 17% of which appear only once. The sequencing input was blood, either unsorted or a sorted T cell fraction (not recorded which). These receptor sequences come from a male donor with ankylosing spondylitis. CDR3s include the opening cysteine and the closing phenylalanine or tryptophan. A D gene is named only where the DNA matches it firmly. Rows may omit the clone size; those that give it use once, few, many or a size class.

D	size	V	J	CDR3	DNA
-	-	TRBV11-1	TRBJ2-7	CASSSGAVIEQYF	TGTGCCAGCAGCTCAGGGGCTGTAATCGAGCAGTACTTC
-	-	TRBV5-1	TRBJ1-1	CASSKTNTEAFF	TGCGCCAGCAGCAAAACGAACACTGAAGCTTTCTTT
TRBD2	-	TRBV5-1	TRBJ2-1	CASSLAGASGMF	TGCGCCAGCAGCTTGGCCGGAGCTAGCGGGATGTTC
-	few	TRBV9	TRBJ2-1	CASSPRVGAGGEYNEQFF	TGTGCCAGCAGCCCGCGGGTAGGTGCTGGCGGGGAATACAATGAGCAGTTCTTC
TRBD2	-	TRBV9	TRBJ2-5	CASGRGLAPETQYF	TGTGCCAGCGGGAGGGGACTAGCCCCAGAGACCCAGTACTTC
-	few	TRBV6-1	TRBJ2-2	CAIRGVNTGELFF	TGTGCCATCAGGGGGGTAAACACCGGGGAGCTGTTTTTT
TRBD2	-	TRBV20-1	TRBJ2-1	CSARDRRGLRNEQFF	TGCAGTGCTAGAGATAGGCGGGGGTTACGAAATGAGCAGTTCTTC
-	-	TRBV11-3	TRBJ2-5	CASSDPGTKKETQYF	TGTGCCAGCAGCGATCCCGGGACAAAGAAAGAGACCCAGTACTTC
-	many	TRBV5-1	TRBJ2-2	CASSSHANTGELFF	TGCGCCAGCAGCTCCCATGCGAACACCGGGGAGCTGTTTTTT
-	many	TRBV5-1	TRBJ2-3	CASSSRRLLHAGTDTQYF	TGCGCCAGCAGCTCCCGGCGTTTACTTCATGCTGGCACAGATACGCAGTATTTT
TRBD1	many	TRBV4-2	TRBJ2-2	CASSRQGADTGELFF	TGTGCCAGCAGCCGACAGGGGGCAGACACCGGGGAGCTGTTTTTT
-	-	TRBV18	TRBJ1-4	CASSPPTRSNEKLFF	TGTGCCAGCTCACCACCAACTAGGTCTAATGAAAAACTGTTTTTT
TRBD2	few	TRBV20-1	TRBJ2-7	CSAATSGTYEQYF	TGCAGTGCTGCGACTAGCGGAACCTACGAGCAGTACTTC
-	many	TRBV29-1	TRBJ1-1	CSVVEGTNEAFF	TGCAGCGTTGTAGAGGGGACCAATGAAGCTTTCTTT
-	-	TRBV5-1	TRBJ2-1	CASSLAPGNHNEQFF	TGCGCCAGCAGCTTGGCCCCGGGGAACCACAATGAGCAGTTCTTC
-	few	TRBV3-1	TRBJ2-2	CASSQEGANTGELFF	TGTGCCAGCAGCCAAGAGGGAGCGAACACCGGGGAGCTGTTTTTT
TRBD1	many	TRBV5-1	TRBJ2-5	CASSGQGETQYF	TGCGCCAGCAGCGGACAGGGAGAGACCCAGTACTTC
-	-	TRBV4-3	TRBJ2-1	CASSQEWAYNEQFF	TGCGCCAGCAGCCAAGAATGGGCGTACAATGAGCAGTTCTTC
-	-	TRBV20-1	TRBJ2-7	CSATPGRTYEQYF	TGCAGTGCTACCCCGGGACGGACCTACGAGCAGTACTTC
-	few	TRBV7-9	TRBJ2-2	CAGTGELFF	TGTGCCGGCACCGGGGAGCTGTTTTTT
TRBD1	few	TRBV20-1	TRBJ2-1	CSARTGKGDEQFF	TGCAGTGCTAGGACAGGGAAGGGGGATGAGCAGTTCTTC
-	many	TRBV12-3/TRBV12-4	TRBJ2-1	CASSLGGLQFF	TGTGCCAGCAGTTTGGGCGGGTTGCAGTTCTTC
TRBD2	-	TRBV19	TRBJ2-7	CASSTPTSGSSYEQYF	TGTGCCAGTAGTACCCCAACTAGCGGAAGCTCCTACGAGCAGTACTTC
-	few	TRBV5-1	TRBJ1-1	CASSIDGVGNTEAFF	TGCGCCAGCAGCATTGATGGGGTCGGGAACACTGAAGCTTTCTTT
TRBD2	-	TRBV18	TRBJ2-7	CASSRDKRESYEQYF	TGTGCCAGCTCCCGAGATAAGCGGGAGTCCTACGAGCAGTACTTC
TRBD1	many	TRBV12-3/TRBV12-4	TRBJ2-3	CASSIGQGPQYF	TGTGCCAGCAGTATAGGACAGGGACCGCAGTATTTT
-	many	TRBV5-1	TRBJ1-5	CASSPLTGSNQPQHF	TGCGCCAGCAGCCCCCTTACAGGGAGCAATCAGCCCCAGCATTTT
-	-	TRBV6-5	TRBJ2-7	CASSYISGGSYEQYF	TGTGCCAGCAGTTACATCAGCGGTGGTTCCTACGAGCAGTACTTC
-	-	TRBV12-3/TRBV12-4	TRBJ2-7	CASSFSGDSYEQYF	TGTGCCAGCAGCTTCTCCGGCGACTCCTACGAGCAGTACTTC
TRBD2	-	TRBV11-2	TRBJ2-5	CASSLEGRAGVGETQYF	TGTGCCAGCAGCTTAGAGGGGCGAGCGGGAGTAGGTGAGACCCAGTACTTC
-	-	TRBV4-1	TRBJ2-7	CASSQTTRSSYEQYF	TGCGCCAGCAGCCAAACGACGCGGAGTTCCTACGAGCAGTACTTC
TRBD2	-	TRBV5-1	TRBJ2-7	CASSLALASGYEQYF	TGCGCCAGCAGCTTGGCCCTGGCTAGCGGCTACGAGCAGTACTTC
-	few	TRBV28	TRBJ1-1	CASSLRDNLPAFF	TGTGCCAGCAGCCTCCGGGACAATCTTCCAGCTTTCTTT
-	-	TRBV5-1	TRBJ1-1	CASSGGAPLNTEAFF	TGCGCCAGCAGCGGAGGAGCGCCCTTGAACACTGAAGCTTTCTTT
TRBD1	-	TRBV14	TRBJ1-6	CASSQDRGQFNSPLHF	TGTGCCAGCAGCCAAGATAGGGGACAGTTTAATTCACCCCTCCACTTT
-	-	TRBV2	TRBJ1-6	CASSELFNSPLHF	TGTGCCAGCAGTGAACTCTTCAATTCACCCCTCCACTTT
TRBD1	many	TRBV12-3/TRBV12-4	TRBJ1-1	CASSLTGVGTEAFF	TGTGCCAGCAGTTTAACAGGGGTAGGGACTGAAGCTTTCTTT
-	-	TRBV19	TRBJ2-1	CASNPSLAHNEQFF	TGTGCCAGTAACCCCTCGTTGGCTCACAATGAGCAGTTCTTC
TRBD2	-	TRBV15	TRBJ2-7	CATSRGLAGGNEQYF	TGTGCCACCAGCAGAGGACTAGCGGGAGGGAACGAGCAGTACTTC
TRBD1	-	TRBV6-1	TRBJ1-5	CASSTGEISNQPQHF	TGTGCCAGTTCGACAGGGGAGATTAGCAATCAGCCCCAGCATTTT
-	once	TRBV2	TRBJ1-4	CASSEAWAIGEKLFF	TGTGCCAGCAGTGAAGCGTGGGCGATCGGGGAAAAACTGTTTTTT
-	few	TRBV20-1	TRBJ1-1	CSGDHETGTEAFF	TGCAGTGGAGATCATGAAACAGGGACTGAAGCTTTCTTT
-	-	TRBV4-1	TRBJ1-1	CASSQQGGDGTEAFF	TGCGCCAGCAGCCAGCAGGGCGGTGACGGCACTGAAGCTTTCTTT
TRBD2	-	TRBV5-1	TRBJ2-5	CASRNSGGGETQYF	TGCGCCAGCAGAAATAGCGGGGGGGGAGAGACCCAGTACTTC
-	few	TRBV7-6	TRBJ1-3	CASSLSAPSPGNTIYF	TGTGCCAGCAGCTTAAGCGCCCCGTCCCCTGGAAACACCATATATTTT
-	few	TRBV12-3/TRBV12-4	TRBJ2-1	CASSLRALRGPHNEQFF	TGTGCCAGCAGTTTAAGGGCTTTGCGGGGCCCCCACAATGAGCAGTTCTTC
-	few	TRBV20-1	TRBJ2-3	CSTEFGIFATQYF	TGCAGCACGGAATTTGGGATCTTCGCAACGCAGTATTTT
-	-	TRBV5-6	TRBJ1-1	CASSLRRYTEAFF	TGTGCCAGCAGCCTCCGAAGATACACTGAAGCTTTCTTT
TRBD1	-	TRBV6-5	TRBJ1-1	CASSYPTGKAFF	TGTGCCAGCAGTTACCCGACAGGGAAAGCTTTCTTT
-	-	TRBV20-1	TRBJ1-1	CSATGQFEAFF	TGCAGTGCGACCGGACAGTTTGAAGCTTTCTTT
-	-	TRBV2	TRBJ1-5	CASSWVGADQPQHF	TGTGCCAGCAGTTGGGTGGGGGCGGATCAGCCCCAGCATTTT
-	-	TRBV5-1	TRBJ2-7	CASSVNTGTRAPYEQYF	TGCGCCAGCAGCGTTAATACCGGGACTCGGGCCCCCTACGAGCAGTACTTC
-	-	TRBV3-1	TRBJ2-6	CASSLRGDRSGANVLTF	TGTGCCAGCAGCCTCAGGGGGGATCGCTCTGGGGCCAACGTCCTGACTTTC